The clone carrying this T cell receptor (beta chain) has only one observation. The sample originates from a study of technical replicates of blood from several donors. TCRdb's copy holds only in-frame clones and misses some; the assay was immunoSEQ multiplex PCR. The sample contains roughly 60,000 clones, roughly 89% of which appear only once. V shed 2 bases, J shed 5 bases, and the junction held 5 bases outside the gene matches. Germline V gene sequence: CDR1 SGDLS, CDR2 YYNGEE. CDR3 size: 14 residues. This chain connects TRBV9 to TRBJ2-5; TRBD1 agrees at 8 bases. This TCR derives from a human donor in good health. Some clones in this sample may be carry-over from other donors' samples. Material for sequencing was PBMCs. The CDR3 region is CASSVSGGKETQYF. CDR3 bases: TGTGCCAGCAGCGTGTCAGGGGGCAAGGAGACCCAGTACTTC. The whole variable domain, filled in from reference TRBV9 and TRBJ2-5, reads DSGVTQTPKHLITATGQRVTLRCSPRSGDLSVYWYQQSLDQGLQFLIQYYNGEERAKGNILERFSAQQFPDLHSELNLSSLELGDSALYFCASSVSGGKETQYFGPGTRLLVL.